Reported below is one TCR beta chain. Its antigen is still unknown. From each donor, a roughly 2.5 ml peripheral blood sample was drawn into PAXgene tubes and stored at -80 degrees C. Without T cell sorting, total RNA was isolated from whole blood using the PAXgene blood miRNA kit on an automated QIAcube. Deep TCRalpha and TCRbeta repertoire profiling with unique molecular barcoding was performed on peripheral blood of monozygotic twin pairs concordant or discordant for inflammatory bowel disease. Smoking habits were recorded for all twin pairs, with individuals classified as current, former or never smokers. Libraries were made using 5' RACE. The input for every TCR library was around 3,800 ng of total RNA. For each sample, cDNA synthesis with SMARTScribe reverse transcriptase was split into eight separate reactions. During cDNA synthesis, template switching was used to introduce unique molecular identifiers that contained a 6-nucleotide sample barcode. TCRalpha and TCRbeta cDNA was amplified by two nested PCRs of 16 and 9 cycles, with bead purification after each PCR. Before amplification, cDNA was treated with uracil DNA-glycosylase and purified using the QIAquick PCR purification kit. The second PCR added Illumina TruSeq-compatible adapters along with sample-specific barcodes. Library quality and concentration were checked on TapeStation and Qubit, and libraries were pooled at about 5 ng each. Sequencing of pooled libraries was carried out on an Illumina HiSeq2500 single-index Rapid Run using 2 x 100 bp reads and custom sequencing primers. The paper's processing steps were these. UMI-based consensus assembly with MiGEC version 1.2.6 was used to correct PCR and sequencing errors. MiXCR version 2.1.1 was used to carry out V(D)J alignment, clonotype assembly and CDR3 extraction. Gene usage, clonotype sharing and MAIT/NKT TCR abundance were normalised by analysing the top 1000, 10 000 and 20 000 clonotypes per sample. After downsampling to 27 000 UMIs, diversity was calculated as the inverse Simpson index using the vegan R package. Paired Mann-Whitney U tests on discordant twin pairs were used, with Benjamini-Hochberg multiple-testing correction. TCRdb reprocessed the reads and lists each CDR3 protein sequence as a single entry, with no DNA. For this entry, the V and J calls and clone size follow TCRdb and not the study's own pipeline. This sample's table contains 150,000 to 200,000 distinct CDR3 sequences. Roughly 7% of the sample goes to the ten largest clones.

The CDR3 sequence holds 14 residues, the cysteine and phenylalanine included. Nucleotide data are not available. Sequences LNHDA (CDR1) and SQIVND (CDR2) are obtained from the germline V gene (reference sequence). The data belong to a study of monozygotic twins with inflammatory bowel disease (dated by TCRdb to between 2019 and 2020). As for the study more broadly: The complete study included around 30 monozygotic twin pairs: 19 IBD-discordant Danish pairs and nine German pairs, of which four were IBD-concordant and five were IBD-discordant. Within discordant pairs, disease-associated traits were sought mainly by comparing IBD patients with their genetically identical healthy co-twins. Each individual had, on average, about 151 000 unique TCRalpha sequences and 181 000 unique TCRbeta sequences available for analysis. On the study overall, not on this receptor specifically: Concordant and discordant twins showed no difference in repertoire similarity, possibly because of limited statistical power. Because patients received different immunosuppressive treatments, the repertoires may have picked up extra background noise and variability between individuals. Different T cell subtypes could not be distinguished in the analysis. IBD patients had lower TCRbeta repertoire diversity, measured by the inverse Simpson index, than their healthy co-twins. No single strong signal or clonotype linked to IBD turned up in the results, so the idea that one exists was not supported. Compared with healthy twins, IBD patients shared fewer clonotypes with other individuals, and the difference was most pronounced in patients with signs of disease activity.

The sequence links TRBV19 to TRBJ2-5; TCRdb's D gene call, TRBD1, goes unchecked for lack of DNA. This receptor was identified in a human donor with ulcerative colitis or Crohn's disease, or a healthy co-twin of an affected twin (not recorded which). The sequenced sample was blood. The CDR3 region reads CASKSGRNQETQYF.